This passage covers 28 T cell receptor beta chains from one sample sequenced in a study of monozygotic twins with inflammatory bowel disease. TCRdb re-called the 5' RACE reads and shows each CDR3 protein once, DNA omitted. This table holds fewer than 550,000 distinct CDR3 sequences. Sequenced input: blood. The source is a human donor with ulcerative colitis or Crohn's disease, or a healthy co-twin of an affected twin (not recorded which).

The V gene is TRBV5-1, the J gene TRBJ1-5; TCRdb gives TRBD1 as the D gene, but with no DNA this cannot be confirmed. CDR1 is SGHRS and CDR2 is YFSETQ in the germline V gene. This CDR3 has 15 residues. The chain's CDR3 is CASSFEGAGNQPQHF.

The chain combines TRBV7-2 with TRBJ2-7; TCRdb outputs TRBD2, but without DNA this stays unchecked. Germline CDR1 reads SGHTA; CDR2 reads FQGNSA. The CDR3 extends over 15 amino acids. The CDR3 region is CASSLKAGGNYEQYF.

The rearrangement uses TRBV27 and TRBJ1-3; the TCRdb D gene call, TRBD1, has no DNA to confirm it. CDR1 MNHEY and CDR2 SMNVEV come from the germline V gene (reference sequence). The CDR3 runs 15 residues. The chain's CDR3 is CASSGQGMRGNTIYF.

The chain joins TRBV29-1 to TRBJ2-1. Germline lookup yields CDR1 SQVTM and CDR2 ANQGSEA. The CDR3 consists of 12 residues. CDR3 in amino acids: CSVEEGYNEQFF.

The chain has TRBV2 and TRBJ2-5; TCRdb proposes TRBD1, but this gene call is untestable without DNA. The CDR3 spans 13 residues. The V gene's germline CDR1 is SNHLY and CDR2 FYNNEI. The CDR3 protein is CASSAGLGETQYF.

The CDR3 spells CASVRSPTYNEQFF. The chain couples TRBV28 to TRBJ2-1; TCRdb picks TRBD1, but there is no DNA to check that call. The CDR3 runs 14 residues. Germline V gives CDR1 MDHEN, CDR2 SYDVKM.

The chain joins TRBV12-3 or TRBV12-4 to TRBJ2-5; TCRdb names TRBD2, which stays unverified in the absence of DNA. There are 15 residues in the CDR3. CDR3 residues: CASSPLGSGGETQYF.

The chain employs TRBV4-3 and TRBJ2-7. The CDR3 is 13 residues long. CDR1 is LGHNA, CDR2 YSLEER, per germline. The CDR3 loop reads CASSQIPVGEQYF.

The chain uses TRBV6-5 and TRBJ2-7. The CDR3 is made up of 15 amino acids. Per germline, CDR1 MNHEY and CDR2 SVGAGI. The CDR3: CASSYGVTQKLEQYF.

The chain uses TRBV20-1 and TRBJ2-5; there is no DNA to check the TCRdb D call of TRBD1. CDR3 length: 17 residues. CDR1 DFQATT and CDR2 SNEGSKA come from the germline V gene (reference sequence). The CDR3 spells CSARITGTQAKGGTQYF.

V is TRBV7-2 and J is TRBJ1-5. This CDR3 is 15 amino acids long. CDR1 is SGHTA and CDR2 is FQGNSA in the germline V gene. The CDR3 is CASSLAPYSNQPQHF.

The CDR3: CASSQDSIGRGSEKLFF. The chain recombines TRBV4-3 with TRBJ1-4; the TCRdb call, TRBD1, lacks DNA for checking. Per the germline V gene, CDR1 is LGHNA and CDR2 is YSLEER. CDR3 length: 17 residues.

J is TRBJ2-6 and V is TRBV16. The CDR3 extends over 17 amino acids. The germline V gene encodes CDR1 KGHSY and CDR2 FQNENV. The chain's CDR3 is CASSLRSWGSGANVLTF.

The genes are TRBV3-1 and TRBJ2-5; the D call from TCRdb, TRBD2, cannot be confirmed without DNA. The CDR3 is 15 amino acids. Per the germline V gene, CDR1 is LGHDT and CDR2 is YNNKEL (reference sequence). CDR3 sequence reads: CASSQAAGGKETQYF.

The V gene is TRBV5-5, the J gene TRBJ2-7; no DNA is available, so the TRBD1 call from TCRdb remains unchecked. The CDR3 extends over 17 amino acids. Germline values: CDR1 SGHKS, CDR2 YYEKEE (reference sequence). Here the CDR3 reads CASSSTGGEARSYEQYF.

The V and J genes are TRBV1 and TRBJ2-7; TCRdb picks TRBD2, but there is no DNA to check that call. TRBV1 is a recognized pseudogene. The CDR3 is 16 residues long. This CDR3 is CTSSHQGPGLRSEQYF.

The chain links TRBV5-1 to TRBJ2-2; the D gene TCRdb calls, TRBD1, cannot be checked with no DNA. There are 16 residues in the CDR3. CDR1 SGHRS and CDR2 YFSETQ come from the germline V gene. CDR3 in amino acids: CASSDPGQGNTGELFF. The full variable domain, rest sourced from reference TRBV5-1 and TRBJ2-2, is KAGVTQTPRYLIKTRGQQVTLSCSPISGHRSVSWYQQTPGQGLQFLFEYFSETQRNKGNFPGRFSGRQFSNSRSEMNVSTLELGDSALYLCASSDPGQGNTGELFFGEGSRLTVL.

The chain recombines TRBV6-2 or TRBV6-3 with TRBJ2-7; the D call from TCRdb, TRBD1, cannot be confirmed without DNA. The CDR3 sequence is 17 residues long. CDR1 MNHEY and CDR2 SVGEGT come from the germline V gene. The CDR3 sequence: CASTRFRLGGLRYEQYF.

This CDR3 is CASIRTDDRGYGYTF. The chain uses TRBV19 and TRBJ1-2; the TRBD1 assignment by TCRdb is unverifiable without DNA. The CDR3 runs 15 residues. CDR1 is LNHDA, CDR2 SQIVND, per germline (reference sequence).

The genes are TRBV7-2 and TRBJ2-3; with no DNA, the TCRdb D assignment of TRBD1 cannot be verified. The germline gives CDR1 SGHTA, CDR2 FQGNSA. This CDR3 has 15 amino acids. CDR3 sequence reads: CASSHRRRGGDTQYF.

The genes are TRBV6-1 and TRBJ2-3; the TRBD1 assignment by TCRdb is unverifiable without DNA. The CDR3 runs to 16 residues. Germline CDR1 and CDR2: MNHNS and SASEGT. CDR3 amino acids: CASSHYPGKGTDTQYF.

The rearrangement joins TRBV13 to TRBJ2-2; as DNA is missing, the TRBD1 call by TCRdb cannot be tested. The germline V gene has CDR1 PRHDT and CDR2 FYEKMQ (reference sequence). The CDR3 extends over 12 amino acids. CDR3 sequence: CASSSPGRELFF.

The V and J genes are TRBV7-3 and TRBJ2-5; TCRdb picks TRBD1, but there is no DNA to check that call. Germline CDR1 is SGHTA and CDR2 is FQGTGA. CDR3 length equals 16 residues. CDR3 residues: CASSPTGGAAQETQYF.

The chain couples TRBV7-3 to TRBJ2-7; absent DNA, TCRdb's TRBD2 call cannot be checked. Per the germline V gene, CDR1 is SGHTA and CDR2 is FQGTGA. The CDR3 length is 13 residues. CDR3: CASSLSGLGEQYF.

This sequence joins TRBV19 and TRBJ1-1. The CDR3 extends over 15 amino acids. Germline CDR1 LNHDA, CDR2 SQIVND (reference sequence). This CDR3 reads CASSRSVQLNTEAFF.

The chain couples TRBV7-2 to TRBJ1-2; checking the TCRdb D call of TRBD1 is not possible without DNA. The CDR3 loop spans 12 amino acids. Germline loops: CDR1 SGHTA, CDR2 FQGNSA. The CDR3 loop reads CASSRDEVDYTF.

The gene calls are TRBV10-3 and TRBJ1-2; the D gene TCRdb calls, TRBD1, cannot be checked with no DNA. The germline V gene encodes CDR1 ENHRY and CDR2 SYGVKD. This CDR3 contains 13 residues. The CDR3: CASNRDRGDGYTF.

Here the CDR3 reads CSARGHRSYNEQFF. The chain combines TRBV20-1 with TRBJ2-1; the D gene TCRdb calls, TRBD1, cannot be checked with no DNA. CDR1 DFQATT and CDR2 SNEGSKA come from the germline V gene (reference sequence). The length of the CDR3 is 14 residues.